Listed below are T cell receptor beta chains from one sample, sequenced in a study of breast tumors, draining lymph nodes, adjacent tissues. TCRdb re-derived calls from the multiplex PCR reads in MiXCR, one entry per CDR3 protein. Of about 20,000 distinct CDR3 sequences in the sample, about 45% were seen once. Material: breast tumor tissue. All receptors come from a female donor with breast cancer. Some clones in this sample may be carry-over from other donors' samples. The CDR3 runs from the conserved cysteine through the conserved F or W. D genes are given only for firm matches. Clone size is stated in some rows and not others, as once, few, many or a class when expanded.

>NA|TRBV25-1|NA|TRBJ2-7
NA
CASSFYICSASSTVLGEQYF
>few|TRBV9|TRBD2|TRBJ2-7
TGTGCCAGCAGCCCCCCTAGCGGGACGGTACGGGAGCAGTACTTC
CASSPPSGTVREQYF
>many|TRBV19|NA|TRBJ2-7
TGTGCCAGTAGCCCGTGGAGGGGGACCTACGGGCAGTACTTC
CASSPWRGTYGQYF
>NA|TRBV7-9|TRBD1|TRBJ1-2
TGTGCCAGCAGCAAGACAGGGGGTGGTGGCTACACCTTC
CASSKTGGGGYTF
>NA|TRBV12-3/TRBV12-4|TRBD1|TRBJ1-2
TGTGCCAGCAGCTACCAGACAGGGTCGGATGGCTACACCTTC
CASSYQTGSDGYTF
>NA|TRBV7-2|TRBD2|TRBJ2-1
TGTGCCAGCAGCCCATACGCGGGGGGATCTGAGCAGTTCTTC
CASSPYAGGSEQFF
>many|TRBV5-8|TRBD1|TRBJ2-7
TGTGCCAGCAGCCAACGGGACAGGAATTCCTACGAGCAGTACTTC
CASSQRDRNSYEQYF
>many|TRBV5-1|NA|TRBJ1-1
TGCGCCAGCAGCTTGGACAGGACGAACACTGAAGCTTTCTTT
CASSLDRTNTEAFF
>NA|TRBV29-1|TRBD1|TRBJ1-2
TGCACCGTTGAGGACAGGCCCTATGGCTACACCTTC
CTVEDRPYGYTF
>NA|TRBV5-1|NA|TRBJ1-6
TGCGCCAGCAGCTTCTCGGGGGGACTATATTCACCCCTCCACTTT
CASSFSGGLYSPLHF
>many|TRBV20-1|TRBD2|TRBJ2-1
TGCAGTGCCACTCCCCTCGCACTAGCGGGCAGGAATGAGCAGTTCTTC
CSATPLALAGRNEQFF
>NA|TRBV7-2|TRBD2|TRBJ2-5
TGTGCCAGCAGCTCACGATTAGCGGGAGGTGGAGAGACCCAGTACTTC
CASSSRLAGGGETQYF
>NA|TRBV5-1|TRBD1|TRBJ1-2
TGCGCCAGCAGCGCCGGGACAGGTTTAGCCGACAGCTACACCTTC
CASSAGTGLADSYTF
>once|TRBV20-1|TRBD2|TRBJ2-7
TGCAGTGCTAGCTACAGCGGGGGAGTTTACGAGCAGTACTTC
CSASYSGGVYEQYF
>once|TRBV9|TRBD2|TRBJ2-1
TGTGCCGGCAGCGCTAGCGGGAGGTCCCCTTACAATGAGCAGTTCTTC
CAGSASGRSPYNEQFF
>once|TRBV20-1|NA|TRBJ2-7
TGCAGTGCTAGACGGGATCGCGGCGAGCAGTACTTC
CSARRDRGEQYF
>many|TRBV9|NA|TRBJ2-7
TGTGCCAGCAGCGTTAATAGCGTCCTGAGCTCCTACGAGCAGTACTTC
CASSVNSVLSSYEQYF
>NA|TRBV5-5|NA|TRBJ1-1
TGTGCCAGCAGCTTGGGAGGGGCGAACACTGAAGCTTTCTTT
CASSLGGANTEAFF
>many|TRBV20-1|NA|TRBJ2-2
TGCAGTGCTAGAGATCGCAGCGCCGGAGGGGAGCTGTTTTTT
CSARDRSAGGELFF
>NA|TRBV7-9|TRBD2|TRBJ2-2
TGTGCCAGCAGTCCAGGCCGACTAGCGGGATTGCCCGGGGAGCTGTTTTTT
CASSPGRLAGLPGELFF
>NA|TRBV15|NA|TRBJ2-1
TGTGCCACCAGCAGGGACGGGAATGAGCAGTTCTTC
CATSRDGNEQFF
>many|TRBV10-3|TRBD2|TRBJ2-3
TGTGCCACCGGGGCCACTAGCGGGTTAGGAGATACGCAGTATTTT
CATGATSGLGDTQYF
>few|TRBV12-3/TRBV12-4|NA|TRBJ1-1
TGTGCCAGCAGTTTAACGCAGGGGAACACTGAAGCTTTCTTT
CASSLTQGNTEAFF
>many|TRBV6-5|NA|TRBJ1-4
TGTGCCAGCAGTTACTCCGACAGCCCTAATGAAAAACTGTTTTTT
CASSYSDSPNEKLFF
>NA|TRBV24-1|TRBD1|TRBJ2-2
TGTGCCACTAGTTCACCCCAACCCGACAGGGGGCGAGCCGGGGGGCTGTTTTTT
CATSSPQPDRGRAGGLFF
>many|TRBV6-2/TRBV6-3|NA|TRBJ2-7
TGTGCCAGCAGTCGTTCCGGGGGTGGATACGAGCAGTACTTC
CASSRSGGGYEQYF
>once|TRBV10-3|TRBD1|TRBJ1-2
TGTGCCATCAGTCGCCTACAGGGGGTGCTGGTAAACTATGGCTACACCTTC
CAISRLQGVLVNYGYTF
>medium-sized|TRBV6-4|NA|TRBJ1-6
TGTGCCAGCAGTGACTCGGACAATTCACCCCTCCACTTT
CASSDSDNSPLHF
>medium-sized|TRBV10-3|NA|TRBJ2-7
TGTGCCATCAGTGAGAACTACGAGCAGTACTTC
CAISENYEQYF
>many|TRBV28|TRBD1|TRBJ2-4
TGTGCCAGCAGCCCCGGACAGGGGGGTAACATTCAGTACTTC
CASSPGQGGNIQYF
>NA|TRBV10-3|NA|TRBJ1-5
TGTGCCATCAGTGAATTTCGGGCAGGGAACAATCAGCCCCAGCATTTT
CAISEFRAGNNQPQHF
>NA|TRBV5-1|NA|TRBJ2-1
TGCGCCAGCAGCACGGCGGTGGACACCTACAGTGAGCGGTTCTTC
CASSTAVDTYSERFF
>NA|TRBV20-1|TRBD2|TRBJ2-7
TGCAGTGCTAGAGATCGGGCTAGCGGGAGGACGAGGGAGCAGTACTTC
CSARDRASGRTREQYF
>once|TRBV30|TRBD1|TRBJ1-6
TGTGCCTGGAGTGACAGGGGCTCCTATAATTCACCCCTCCACTTT
CAWSDRGSYNSPLHF
>many|TRBV29-1|NA|TRBJ2-7
TGCAGCGTTGTGGGTGAGGATGATAGAGGCTACGAGCAGTACTTC
CSVVGEDDRGYEQYF
>NA|TRBV6-4|TRBD2|TRBJ2-1
TGTGCCAGCAGTGACCAACTAGCGGAATCGCACAATGAGCAGTTCTTC
CASSDQLAESHNEQFF
>many|TRBV7-8|NA|TRBJ2-4
TGTGCCAGCAGCTTAAGAGAGACTAAAAACATTCAGTACTTC
CASSLRETKNIQYF
>NA|TRBV25-1|TRBD1|TRBJ2-7
TGTGCCGTAAAGGGACAGGGCTACGAGCAGTACTTC
CAVKGQGYEQYF
>many|TRBV11-3|NA|TRBJ2-5
TGTGCCAGCAGCCCTGGGCAGGGCCCAGCGGGAGAGACCCAGTACTTC
CASSPGQGPAGETQYF
>many|TRBV7-9|TRBD2|TRBJ2-5
TGTGCCAGCACCGAAACTGAGCGGGAGGGTCAAGAGACCCAGTACTTC
CASTETEREGQETQYF
>NA|TRBV25-1|TRBD2|TRBJ2-5
TGTGCCAGCAGGGATCCGGCTAGCGGGGAAGAGACCCAGTACTTC
CASRDPASGEETQYF
>NA|TRBV9|TRBD2|TRBJ2-3
TGTGCCAGCAGCCCCCGACTAGCGGGAGCTTTGGATGAGCAGTATTTT
CASSPRLAGALDEQYF
>many|TRBV6-5|NA|TRBJ2-7
TGTGCCAGCAGTTACCCCGGGGGCGAGCAGTACTTC
CASSYPGGEQYF
>NA|TRBV12-3/TRBV12-4|NA|TRBJ2-3
TGTGCCAGCAGCCCGGACGCTTGTACGCAGTATTTT
CASSPDACTQYF